These 8 T cell receptor beta chains came from one sample sequenced in a study of beta chain features in type 1 diabetes. The study reverse transcribed the entire isolated RNA, so it sequenced expressed TCRB transcripts. The data were produced by immunoSEQ multiplex PCR, yet TCRdb's version contains in-frame clones alone and is incomplete. The data show about 350,000 clones, with about 20% seen just once and approximately 0.041% held by the top ten. Sequenced: naive CD4+ T cells from blood. These receptors were obtained from a woman aged 18-29 years in good health.

V gene TRBV5-1 combines with J gene TRBJ1-2, with TRBD1 as a possible D gene (5 bases). CDR3 length: 13 residues. Germline loops: CDR1 SGHRS, CDR2 YFSETQ. Trimming took off 2 bases at V and 4 bases at J, with 9 bases between the two ends. CDR3 sequence (DNA): TGCGCCAGCAGCTTTGGGGGAGGCTATGGCTACACCTTC. It translates to CASSFGGGYGYTF.

This sequence joins TRBV10-3 and TRBJ1-2, with 8 bases that match TRBD1. Germline loops: CDR1 ENHRY, CDR2 SYGVKD. The V segment lost 5 bases and the J segment 2 bases; nucleotides outside the gene matches: 1. CDR3 length: 13 residues. The CDR3 region is CAISRTGNYGYTF. CDR3 coding DNA: TGTGCCATCAGTCGGACAGGGAACTATGGCTACACCTTC.

This clone appeared a few times. The V call is TRBV23-1, the J call TRBJ2-4, with D possibly being TRBD2 (6 bases). TRBV23-1 qualifies as an ORF whose function is uncertain. With 1 base removed from V and 0 bases from J, the gap between germline ends came to 7 bases. CDR3 size: 15 residues. The CDR3 is CASSQWRGAKNIQYF. CDR3 in DNA: TGCGCCAGCAGTCAATGGAGGGGAGCCAAAAACATTCAGTACTTC.

Details on this clone: A junction end diverges from the germline sequence, so it may reflect a read error. The chain has TRBV7-2 and TRBJ1-4; perhaps TRBD1 as D (6 bases). This CDR3 comprises 14 residues. Germline-derived CDR1 and CDR2 are SGHTA and FQGNSA. CDR3 in amino acids: CASSLGGRGEKLFF. DNA of the CDR3: TGTGCCAGCAGTTTAGGGGGGCGCGGTGAAAAACTGTTTTTT. The full variable domain, rest sourced from reference TRBV7-2 and TRBJ1-4, is GAGVSQSPSNKVTEKGKDVELRCDPISGHTALYWYRQSLGQGLEFLIYFQGNSAPDKSGLPSDRFSAERTGGSVSTLTIQRTQQEDSAVYLCASSLGGRGEKLFFGSGTQLSVL.

This clone was seen more than once but under ten times. V is TRBV30 and J is TRBJ2-1; TRBD1 might be the D (5 bases). The CDR3 is 14 amino acids. Germline V gene data show CDR1 as GTSNPN and CDR2 as SVGIG (reference sequence). V was trimmed by 2 bases and J by 9 bases, leaving 17 bases between them. The CDR3 spells CAWSKSRANTEQFF. CDR3 in DNA: TGTGCCTGGAGTAAAAGCAGGGCGAACACTGAGCAGTTCTTC.

The rearrangement joins TRBV5-1 to TRBJ2-5, with TRBD2 identical over 13 bases. Trimming removed 1 base from V and 4 bases from J; junction bases left unmatched: 4. Per the germline V gene, CDR1 is SGHRS and CDR2 is YFSETQ. This CDR3 contains 16 residues. The CDR3 region is CASSLSTSGRAETQYF. DNA for the CDR3: TGCGCCAGCAGCTTGAGTACTAGCGGGAGGGCAGAGACCCAGTACTTC.

The CDR3 DNA reads as TGTGCCTGGAGTGTGGGACAGGGGGCGACCGAGACCCAGTACTTC. Translation gives CAWSVGQGATETQYF. This chain connects TRBV30 to TRBJ2-5; 12 bases are a match to TRBD1. The CDR3 runs 15 residues. CDR1 is GTSNPN and CDR2 is SVGIG in the germline V gene (reference sequence). With 0 bases clipped from V and 5 bases from J, the junction kept 4 bases outside the gene matches.

CDR3 loop: CASSSPGDFSYEQYF. The DNA of the CDR3 is TGTGCCAGCAGTTCCCCGGGGGACTTCTCCTACGAGCAGTACTTC. This chain links TRBV6-5 with TRBJ2-7, with D perhaps TRBD2 (6 bases). This CDR3 has 15 amino acids. The germline V and J ends were trimmed by 4 bases and 0 bases, with 13 bases remaining between them. CDR1 is MNHEY, CDR2 SVGAGI, per germline.